This T cell receptor beta chain stems from a study of T cells in Graves' hyperthyroidism and ophthalmopathy. RNA transcripts served as the template for amplifying TCR beta CDR3 regions. Initially, a first-round RT-PCR of the TCR CDR3 employed the HTBI primer set. TCRdb independently ran MiXCR on the multiplex PCR reads; one entry per CDR3 protein. The profile shows a few hundred thousand distinct CDR3 sequences, 19% of them singletons. The CDR3 has 13 residues. Trimming took off 0 bases at V and 6 bases at J, with 8 bases between the two ends. Germline CDR1 and CDR2: SGHAT and FQNNGV. This clonotype was detected many times.

The material sequenced was blood. This sequence originates from a woman aged 18-30 years with Graves' hyperthyroidism. This rearrangement joins TRBV11-2 to TRBJ1-2; tentative D call: TRBD1 (5 bases). CDR3 DNA: TGTGCCAGCAGCTTAGACAGGGCCAATGGCTACACCTTC. This translates into CASSLDRANGYTF.